What follows are 20 T cell receptor beta chains derived from one specimen sequenced in a study of T cell responses to AZD1222 COVID-19 vaccine (dated by TCRdb to 2020 to 2022). What this sample's time point label stands for: baseline before first vaccination. The sample's treatment or condition, from its label and the paper: meningococcal conjugate vaccine given as trial control. The protocol used for the library was the immunoSEQ multiplex PCR assay. TCRdb re-hosts the immuneACCESS table, in-frame sequences only. Its copies lack some clones; in the studies checked, an unresolved V gene accounts for under half of them, and the cause for the rest is not known. The sample has under 80,000 clones on record, around 79% of them singletons. The top ten hold approximately 23% of the sample. The sequenced sample was peripheral blood, obtained on day 0 of MenACWY control vaccination. These receptors all stem from an adult in good health.

V and J are TRBV5-1 and TRBJ1-4; TRBD1 agrees at 8 bases. With 4 bases clipped from V and 3 bases from J, the junction kept 5 bases outside the gene matches. Per germline, CDR1 SGHRS and CDR2 YFSETQ. This CDR3 has 15 amino acids. The CDR3 DNA is TGCGCCAGCAGCGCCGGACAGGGACCTAATGAAAAACTGTTTTTT. It yields the protein CASSAGQGPNEKLFF. Using reference TRBV5-1 and TRBJ1-4 for the parts outside the CDR3, the full variable domain is KAGVTQTPRYLIKTRGQQVTLSCSPISGHRSVSWYQQTPGQGLQFLFEYFSETQRNKGNFPGRFSGRQFSNSRSEMNVSTLELGDSALYLCASSAGQGPNEKLFFGSGTQLSVL.

This chain joins TRBV18 and TRBJ2-7; 7 bases are shared with TRBD1. The CDR3 has 16 amino acids. Germline V lookup: CDR1 KGHSH, CDR2 LQKENI. Trimming took 5 bases from V and 3 from J; bases not matched to a gene: 13. CDR3 amino acids: CASSRTGDPQVYEQYF. The CDR3 nucleotides read TGTGCCAGCTCAAGGACAGGTGATCCGCAAGTCTACGAGCAGTACTTC.

The chain carries TRBV7-9 and TRBJ1-2, with D unresolved. CDR1 is SEHNR and CDR2 is FQNEAQ in the germline V gene (reference sequence). V was cut by 4 bases and J by 5 bases, with 17 bases left in between. The CDR3 sequence is 15 residues long. In nucleotides, the CDR3 is TGTGCCAGCAGCTCCCCAGCCCACGCCGTTTATGGCTACACCTTC. Protein sequence: CASSSPAHAVYGYTF.

The chain has TRBV2 and TRBJ2-7; a possible D gene is TRBD1 (7 bases). CDR1 and CDR2 from the germline V gene are SNHLY and FYNNEI. Trimming pared 1 base from V and 3 bases from J, leaving 13 bases between. The CDR3 covers 15 residues. DNA for the CDR3: TGTGCCAGCAGTGAAGTGCCAGGGGGAGGCTACGAGCAGTACTTC. Translated: CASSEVPGGGYEQYF.

The CDR3 spells CASSLGRTGHGELFF. In nucleotides, the CDR3 is TGTGCCAGCAGCTTAGGGAGGACAGGCCACGGGGAGCTGTTTTTT. The chain is built from TRBV11-3 and TRBJ2-2; 7 bases are shared with TRBD1. Trimming cost V 1 base and J 7 bases; bases outside gene matches: 6. The germline CDR1 and CDR2 sequences are SGHNT and YENEEA. This CDR3 region has 15 residues.

J is TRBJ1-5 and V is TRBV6-5; TRBD1 is a possible D gene (5 bases). CDR1 and CDR2 from the germline V gene are MNHEY and SVGAGI. This CDR3 has 13 amino acids. V was clipped by 6 bases and J by 4 bases, with 10 bases between them. CDR3 loop: CASRVTENQPQHF. As DNA, the CDR3 is TGTGCCAGCAGAGTGACAGAGAATCAGCCCCAGCATTTT.

This chain connects TRBV7-8 to TRBJ2-1; 14 positions match TRBD2. Germline values: CDR1 SGHVS, CDR2 FQNEAQ. With 1 base clipped from V and 0 bases from J, the junction kept 8 bases outside the gene matches. The CDR3 length is 20 residues. The CDR3 region is CASSLEETSGGAFSYNEQFF. CDR3 nucleotides: TGTGCCAGCAGCTTAGAGGAGACTAGCGGGGGGGCCTTCTCCTACAATGAGCAGTTCTTC.

The count of this clone is one. This sequence joins TRBV24-1 and TRBJ1-2; D is uncertain. Per germline, CDR1 KGHDR and CDR2 SFDVKD. V lost 5 bases and J 1 base, leaving 4 bases between the germline ends. This CDR3 comprises 12 residues. The CDR3 is CATSVGNYGYTF. Written as DNA, the CDR3 is TGTGCCACCAGTGTCGGTAACTATGGCTACACCTTC.

The CDR3 is CASSPLDSSYEQYF. CDR3 bases: TGTGCCAGCAGTCCCCTGGACAGCTCCTACGAGCAGTACTTC. The V gene is TRBV6-5, the J gene TRBJ2-7, with D perhaps TRBD1 (6 bases). Germline V CDR1 and CDR2: MNHEY, SVGAGI. The ends were cut back, 5 bases at V and 0 bases at J, with 11 bases in the middle. The CDR3 has 14 amino acids.

The sample holds a few counts of this clone. The chain has TRBV5-1 and TRBJ2-3; the D is unclear. V was shortened by 2 bases and J by 2 bases, with 15 bases between the two germline ends. Per the germline V gene, CDR1 is SGHRS and CDR2 is YFSETQ. This CDR3 is 16 amino acids long. The CDR3: CASSFGSSAPTDTQYF. DNA of the CDR3: TGCGCCAGCAGCTTCGGGTCTTCTGCCCCCACAGATACGCAGTATTTT.

The chain employs TRBV6-5 and TRBJ2-3; 7 positions match TRBD2. Germline loops: CDR1 MNHEY, CDR2 SVGAGI. This CDR3 has 14 amino acids. With V trimmed by 6 bases and J by 0 bases, 3 bases remained unmatched. CDR3 amino acids: CASSPLASTDTQYF. In DNA, the CDR3 is TGTGCCAGCAGCCCACTAGCGAGCACAGATACGCAGTATTTT.

This CDR3 is CASSGTNTGELFF. The CDR3 coding sequence is TGTGCCAGCAGTGGAACGAACACCGGGGAGCTGTTTTTT. The rearrangement links TRBV27 to TRBJ2-2; D remains unclear. CDR1 is MNHEY and CDR2 is SMNVEV in the germline V gene (reference sequence). V lost 5 bases, J lost 0 bases, and 4 bases lay in between. The CDR3 is 13 residues long.

The chain couples TRBV19 to TRBJ1-1; maybe TRBD1 (5 bases). The germline V gene has CDR1 LNHDA and CDR2 SQIVND (reference sequence). There are 15 residues in the CDR3. The V and J ends lost 5 bases and 0 bases respectively, with 13 bases between them. The CDR3 DNA reads TGTGCCAGTAGTCTGGCAGGGCGCATGAACACTGAAGCTTTCTTT. Amino acid sequence: CASSLAGRMNTEAFF.

This clone was counted a few times. The V call is TRBV19, the J call TRBJ1-6, with D uncertain. V lost 3 bases and J 8 bases, leaving 11 bases between the germline ends. The germline gives CDR1 LNHDA, CDR2 SQIVND (reference sequence). The CDR3 is made up of 14 amino acids. CDR3 DNA: TGTGCCAGTAGTATGGGGAAGCGGGATTCACCCCTCCACTTT. It translates to CASSMGKRDSPLHF.

J is TRBJ2-4 and V is TRBV21-1; TRBD1 is the table's D call and was not checked against the DNA. TRBV21-1 is a pseudogene segment. CDR3 size: 15 residues. The CDR3 coding sequence is TGTGCCAGCAGCAAAACCGACAGGGACGAAAACATTCAGTACTTC. This sequence encodes CASSKTDRDENIQYF.

The gene calls are TRBV28 and TRBJ2-7; D perhaps matches TRBD2 (6 bases). Trimming shortened V by 4 bases and J by 2 bases, and 15 bases separated the two germline ends. CDR3 length: 15 residues. Germline assignment: CDR1 MDHEN and CDR2 SYDVKM. CDR3 DNA: TGTGCCAGCAGTTCCCCGGACTATTCCCCCTACGAGCAGTACTTC. This sequence encodes CASSSPDYSPYEQYF. The whole variable domain, remainder taken from reference TRBV28 and TRBJ2-7, is DVKVTQSSRYLVKRTGEKVFLECVQDMDHENMFWYRQDPGLGLRLIYFSYDVKMKEKGDIPEGYSVSREKKERFSLILESASTNQTSMYLCASSSPDYSPYEQYFGPGTRLTVT.

The chain combines TRBV29-1 with TRBJ1-1; 9 positions agree with TRBD1. From germline, CDR1 is SQVTM and CDR2 ANQGSEA. The CDR3 runs 15 residues. Trimming took 5 bases from V and 6 from J; bases not matched to a gene: 13. The CDR3 coding sequence is TGCAGCGTTCTCGGTCCCGGGACAGGGAGGGCTGAAGCTTTCTTT. It translates to CSVLGPGTGRAEAFF. Complete variable domain (other parts from reference TRBV29-1 and TRBJ1-1): SAVISQKPSRDICQRGTSLTIQCQVDSQVTMMFWYRQQPGQSLTLIATANQGSEATYESGFVIDKFPISRPNLTFSTLTVSNMSPEDSSIYLCSVLGPGTGRAEAFFGQGTRLTVV.

The chain is built from TRBV5-1 and TRBJ1-1; D gene ambiguous. The germline CDR1 and CDR2 sequences are SGHRS and YFSETQ. V shed 4 bases and J shed 6 bases, with 19 bases lying between them. The CDR3 is 15 amino acids. DNA of the CDR3: TGCGCCAGCAGCCTGACCGACGTAAAGTACGCTGAAGCTTTCTTT. Protein sequence: CASSLTDVKYAEAFF.

This clone was seen a handful of times. V usage is TRBV12-3 or TRBV12-4 and J usage is TRBJ2-1, with D perhaps TRBD1 (8 bases). V was pared by 6 bases and J by 7 bases, with 13 bases between. This CDR3 is built from 13 residues. The CDR3 loop reads CASRGQGGNEQFF. The CDR3 DNA follows: TGTGCCAGCAGAGGACAGGGAGGGAATGAGCAGTTCTTC.

The chain carries TRBV7-3 and TRBJ2-1; D unresolved. The CDR3 length is 13 residues. Trimming shortened V by 0 bases and J by 7 bases, and 7 bases separated the two germline ends. Germline V gene sequence: CDR1 SGHTA, CDR2 FQGTGA. The DNA of the CDR3 is TGTGCCAGCAGCTTAACGAAGCTAAATGAGCAGTTCTTC. Its translation is CASSLTKLNEQFF.